This T cell receptor beta chain was identified in a study of T cells in Graves' hyperthyroidism and ophthalmopathy. Findings and limits, study-wide: In simple terms, a model built on 13 V-J features told ophthalmopathy apart from stable hyperthyroidism.

V was pared by 5 bases and J by 0 bases, with 17 bases between. From germline, CDR1 is MNHEY and CDR2 SMNVEV (reference sequence). The CDR3 runs to 18 residues. Lactation, pregnancy, other autoimmune disease or uncontrolled infection excluded patients. Template material for amplifying TCR beta CDR3 regions consisted of RNA transcripts. Researchers ran a first-round RT-PCR on the TCR CDR3 using the HTBI primer set. MiXCR, run by TCRdb on the multiplex PCR reads, gives a single entry per CDR3 protein. This table has nearly 600,000 distinct CDR3 sequences, 12% to 15% appearing once. The sample holds many counts of this clonotype. Antigen specificity is unknown.

This sequence was found in a woman younger than 35 with Graves' ophthalmopathy. The V gene is TRBV27, the J gene TRBJ1-6; D ambiguous. The specimen sequenced was blood. The chain's CDR3 is CASSGYSGPFSYNSPLHF. CDR3 bases: TGTGCCAGCAGTGGATACTCGGGTCCTTTCTCCTATAATTCACCCCTCCACTTT.